The 17 T cell receptor beta chains reported below all come from one sample, sequenced in a study of shared clonotypes between healthy human individuals. Here immunoSEQ multiplex PCR was the method, and the copy in TCRdb shows in-frame clones only, minus some. The sample consists of over 850,000 clones, around three quarters of them appearing once. Material: memory CD4+ T cells from PBMCs. Subset: CD45RA-negative fraction. The source of these receptors is a man aged 18 to 29 in good health. Some clones in this sample may be carry-over from other donors' samples.

The chain combines TRBV7-9 with TRBJ2-7; a weak D match, TRBD1 (6 bases). The CDR3 totals 16 residues. Trimming took 1 base from V and 1 from J, leaving 14 bases between them. Germline assignment: CDR1 SEHNR and CDR2 FQNEAQ (reference sequence). CDR3 in amino acids: CASSLGSGQRSYEQYF. The CDR3 nucleotides are TGTGCCAGCAGCTTAGGTTCGGGACAACGATCCTACGAGCAGTACTTC.

The rearrangement joins TRBV5-5 to TRBJ1-1, with 8 bases fitting TRBD1. Germline CDR1 is SGHKS and CDR2 is YYEKEE (reference sequence). CDR3 length: 14 amino acids. After removal of 3 bases from V and 5 bases from J, the junction contained 6 bases not matched to a gene. In nucleotides, the CDR3 is TGTGCCAGCAGCTATCGACAGGGGCAAACTGAAGCTTTCTTT. Its protein product is CASSYRQGQTEAFF. Full variable domain (rest looked up from reference TRBV5-5 and TRBJ1-1): DAGVTQSPTHLIKTRGQQVTLRCSPISGHKSVSWYQQVLGQGPQFIFQYYEKEERGRGNFPDRFSARQFPNYSSELNVNALLLGDSALYLCASSYRQGQTEAFFGQGTRLTVV.

In this sample, this clone turned up a few times. V is TRBV18 and J is TRBJ2-1; no clear D gene. Trimming left V 2 bases short and J 1 base short, with 9 bases between. The CDR3 spans 15 residues. Germline assignment: CDR1 KGHSH and CDR2 LQKENI. The DNA of the CDR3 is TGTGCCAGCTCACCAGGGAACCCTTCCTACAATGAGCAGTTCTTC. Protein product: CASSPGNPSYNEQFF.

The chain combines TRBV5-8 with TRBJ2-7; TRBD1 matches 9 bases. V lost 4 bases to trimming and J lost 3 bases; unmatched junction nucleotides: 14. The CDR3 extends over 17 amino acids. Germline CDR1 SGHTS, CDR2 YDEGEE. The CDR3, as DNA: TGTGCCAGCAGCGCCGGGACAGGGCTAAGTCGGGTCTACGAGCAGTACTTC. It codes for CASSAGTGLSRVYEQYF.

This sequence joins TRBV5-1 and TRBJ2-1, with TRBD1 as a possible D gene (6 bases). The CDR3 runs to 16 residues. CDR1 and CDR2 from the germline V gene are SGHRS and YFSETQ. The V and J ends lost 3 bases and 4 bases respectively, with 17 bases between them. CDR3 bases: TGCGCCAGCAGCTGGACAGCAGGTTCAGCTTACAATGAGCAGTTCTTC. It codes for CASSWTAGSAYNEQFF.

This chain links TRBV9 with TRBJ2-3; the match to TRBD2 covers 7 bases. The CDR3 sequence is 18 residues long. Per germline, CDR1 SGDLS and CDR2 YYNGEE. J gave up 1 base and V 4 bases, and 15 bases lay outside the gene matches. CDR3 in DNA: TGTGCCAGCAGCCAGGCCTTTGGGCGGGAGACTCGCACAGATACGCAGTATTTT. It codes for CASSQAFGRETRTDTQYF.

The chain is built from TRBV11-2 and TRBJ2-7; 10 bases align to TRBD2. The CDR3 is 19 residues long. The V gene end was trimmed by 0 bases and the J gene end by 2 bases; junction bases not matched to a gene: 13. Germline V gene sequence: CDR1 SGHAT, CDR2 FQNNGV. This CDR3 reads CASSLDWGLAGDLPYEQYF. CDR3 nucleotide sequence: TGTGCCAGCAGCTTAGATTGGGGTCTAGCGGGAGACTTACCCTACGAGCAGTACTTC.

The CDR3: CSVLVAKFSLYEQYF. CDR3 sequence (DNA): TGCAGCGTTTTGGTTGCGAAGTTCAGTTTATACGAGCAGTACTTC. This rearrangement joins TRBV29-1 to TRBJ2-5, with D hard to call. The closer fit of TRBJ2-7 to the DNA end suggests the J call may be wrong. From germline, CDR1 is SQVTM and CDR2 ANQGSEA. The length of the CDR3 is 15 residues.

The CDR3: CASSAPRTGGNEQYF. CDR3 nucleotide sequence: TGTGCCAGCAGTGCCCCAAGGACAGGGGGAAACGAGCAGTACTTC. This chain links TRBV6-5 with TRBJ2-7; TRBD1 aligns across 10 bases. In germline, CDR1 is MNHEY, CDR2 SVGAGI. The length of the CDR3 is 15 residues. Losses at the gene ends were 5 bases for V and 5 bases for J; bases not matched to a gene: 9.

This chain joins TRBV5-1 and TRBJ2-4; 9 bases are a match to TRBD1. Trimming removed 4 bases from V and 5 bases from J; junction bases left unmatched: 7. In germline, CDR1 is SGHRS, CDR2 YFSETQ. This CDR3 has 15 residues. In DNA, the CDR3 is TGCGCCAGCAGCCCCTGGACAGGGGACCAAAACATTCAGTACTTC. Translation gives CASSPWTGDQNIQYF.

This chain links TRBV5-6 with TRBJ1-1, with 9 bases lining up with TRBD1. V trimming: 4 bases; J trimming: 7 bases; junction bases outside the gene matches: 8. The CDR3 runs to 14 residues. Germline assignment: CDR1 SGHDT and CDR2 YYEEEE. The CDR3 reads CASSPGTGLFEAFF. Here the CDR3 DNA reads TGTGCCAGCAGCCCCGGGACAGGGTTATTTGAAGCTTTCTTT.

The chain combines TRBV11-2 with TRBJ1-3, with D tentatively TRBD1 (6 bases). Germline V gene data show CDR1 as SGHAT and CDR2 as FQNNGV. The CDR3 is made up of 16 amino acids. V gave up 1 base and J gave up 4 bases, with 14 bases separating them. CDR3 sequence reads: CASSLGPGAAGNTIYF. The CDR3 DNA reads as TGTGCCAGCAGCTTAGGTCCAGGGGCAGCAGGAAACACCATATATTTT.

This clone was seen more than once but under ten times. CDR3 in amino acids: CASSLKQGSYGYTF. CDR3 bases: TGTGCCAGCAGCCTAAAACAGGGGTCGTATGGCTACACCTTC. The chain uses TRBV7-8 and TRBJ1-2; the match to TRBD1 covers 7 bases. Germline CDR1 is SGHVS and CDR2 is FQNEAQ. V lost 5 bases, J lost 5 bases, and 8 bases stayed unmatched. The CDR3 has 14 amino acids.

The chain uses TRBV6-5 and TRBJ1-2; D gene uncertain. This CDR3 region has 14 residues. Germline assignment: CDR1 MNHEY and CDR2 SVGAGI. Deletions cut 7 bases from V and 8 bases from J, with 20 bases between. CDR3 nucleotides: TGTGCCAGCACCCCCGGGAGCGGGGTGAGGGGCTACACCTTC. Translated, it gives CASTPGSGVRGYTF.

The CDR3 loop reads CASSSQGAPNEKLFF. CDR3 nucleotides: TGTGCCAGCAGCTCACAGGGGGCTCCTAATGAAAAACTGTTTTTT. The chain joins TRBV11-1 to TRBJ1-4, with 9 nucleotides matching TRBD1. Trimming cost V 4 bases and J 3 bases; bases outside gene matches: 3. There are 15 residues in the CDR3. Looked up from germline, CDR1 is SGHAT and CDR2 is FQDESV (reference sequence).

The chain joins TRBV19 to TRBJ1-5; D perhaps matches TRBD1 (5 bases). Trimming took 5 bases from V and 5 from J, leaving 19 bases between them. Germline CDR1 LNHDA, CDR2 SQIVND (reference sequence). The CDR3 extends over 16 amino acids. In DNA form, the CDR3 reads TGTGCCAGTAGTTTCTCACTTGGGCAGGGTCATCAGCCCCAGCATTTT. Protein sequence: CASSFSLGQGHQPQHF.

The chain combines TRBV5-5 with TRBJ2-7, with a tentative D call TRBD2 (5 bases). Between the trimmed V and J ends, which lost 2 bases and 4 bases, there was a span of 10 bases. The CDR3 spans 13 residues. Germline CDR1 SGHKS, CDR2 YYEKEE (reference sequence). CDR3 protein: CASSLLGFYEQYF. CDR3 sequence (DNA): TGTGCCAGCAGCTTACTAGGTTTTTACGAGCAGTACTTC.